These T cell receptor beta chains were read from a single sample in a study of low-dose radiotherapy and immunotherapy resistance in tumors. From the reads, TCRdb called clonotypes with MiXCR, one entry per CDR3 protein. The sample contains around 65,000 distinct CDR3 sequences, 26% of which appear only once. Sequencing was performed on PBMCs, taken before treatment. The source is a male donor with rectosigmoid adenocarcinoma. Each CDR3 is given with its conserved first and last residue. D genes are given only for firm matches. Size values are once, few and many counts, or a class for expanded clones, and some rows have none.

j_gene,abundance,d_gene,v_gene,CDR3nt,CDR3aa
TRBJ2-7,many,NA,TRBV4-3,TGCGCCAGCAGCCAAAGGGTGGGGGGCACCTACGAGCAGTACTTC,CASSQRVGGTYEQYF
TRBJ2-1,NA,TRBD2,TRBV3-1,TGTGCCAGCAGCCAAGAGTATTGGACGGGGGGGTACAATGAGCAGTTCTTC,CASSQEYWTGGYNEQFF
TRBJ2-4,many,NA,TRBV10-3,TGTGCCATCAGTGAGTCGGAAGGTGGGGATGTGGACATTCAGTACTTC,CAISESEGGDVDIQYF
TRBJ1-3,many,NA,TRBV9,TGTGCCAGCAGCGTCGAGGGTAGCTCTGGAAACACCATATATTTT,CASSVEGSSGNTIYF
TRBJ2-1,many,TRBD1,TRBV6-2/TRBV6-3,TGTGCCAGCACCCCACCGGGACAGGGGCGGAGTGAGCAGTTCTTC,CASTPPGQGRSEQFF
TRBJ2-7,NA,NA,TRBV10-3,TGTGCCATCACCGAGGGGGGGACTCAGCTCTGGGAGCAGTACTTC,CAITEGGTQLWEQYF
TRBJ1-6,many,TRBD1,TRBV20-1,TGCAGTGCTAGAGTCCCGGGACAGGGTACTAATTCACCCCTCCACTTT,CSARVPGQGTNSPLHF
TRBJ2-1,NA,TRBD2,TRBV6-2/TRBV6-3,TGTGCCAGCAGCCGCCGGGACGGAGGATATAGCGGGGGGGGCAAGTACAATGAGCAGTTCTTC,CASSRRDGGYSGGGKYNEQFF
TRBJ2-1,few,TRBD2,TRBV28,TGTGCCAGCAGGCAGGGACTAGCGGTCGATGAGCAGTTCTTC,CASRQGLAVDEQFF
TRBJ2-1,NA,TRBD2,TRBV6-1,TGTGCCAGCTTCCCGGGACTAGTATCCGGTGAGCAGTTCTTC,CASFPGLVSGEQFF
TRBJ1-5,many,TRBD1,TRBV7-9,TGTGCCAGCAGCACCGGACAGGGGGGTTATCAGCCCCAGCATTTT,CASSTGQGGYQPQHF
TRBJ2-1,NA,NA,TRBV11-1,TGTGCCAGCAGCCTAGCTCCCTACAATGAGCAGTTCTTC,CASSLAPYNEQFF
TRBJ1-4,many,NA,TRBV27,TGTGCCAGCAGTCCTCCGGGACGGGGACTAAAACTGTTTTTT,CASSPPGRGLKLFF
TRBJ1-1,few,TRBD1,TRBV7-9,TGTGCCAGCAGCTGGGGACAGGGGGACACTGAAGCTTTCTTT,CASSWGQGDTEAFF
TRBJ2-2,many,NA,TRBV7-9,TGTGCCAGCAGCTTAAGGGCAGCCTTGAACACCGGGGAGCTGTTTTTT,CASSLRAALNTGELFF
TRBJ1-5,many,NA,TRBV28,TGTGCCAGCAGTCGTGAAGTCAGCAATCAGCCCCAGCATTTT,CASSREVSNQPQHF
TRBJ2-1,many,NA,TRBV9,TGTGCCAGCAGCCCGAGACTGAACGTTGAGCAGTTCTTC,CASSPRLNVEQFF
TRBJ1-5,many,NA,TRBV28,TGTGCCAGCAACAGGGCGGGGCAGCCCCAGCATTTT,CASNRAGQPQHF
TRBJ2-5,many,NA,TRBV21-1,TGTGCCAGCAGACCGCGCGGGGATACGGAGACCCAGTACTTC,CASRPRGDTETQYF
TRBJ2-3,many,NA,TRBV12-3/TRBV12-4,TGTGCCAGCAGTTCAGACCGACAGGTCCTAGATACGCAGTATTTT,CASSSDRQVLDTQYF
TRBJ2-3,many,TRBD2,TRBV4-3,TGCGCCAGCAGCCAAGATTGGACTAGCGGGGTGGATACGCAGTATTTT,CASSQDWTSGVDTQYF
TRBJ2-3,many,NA,TRBV9,TGTGCCAGCAGCCCCCGACCCACTGGAGATACGCAGTATTTT,CASSPRPTGDTQYF
TRBJ2-3,many,NA,TRBV6-2/TRBV6-3,TGTGCCAGCAGTCTTGGGACTCTTCACACAGATACGCAGTATTTT,CASSLGTLHTDTQYF
TRBJ1-2,many,NA,TRBV7-9,TGTGCCAGCAGCTTAGATTTCCATCGAATTAACTATGGCTACACCTTC,CASSLDFHRINYGYTF
TRBJ2-3,many,NA,TRBV28,TGTGCCAGCAGTTTAAACCCACGCAGGGACAACACAGATACGCAGTATTTT,CASSLNPRRDNTDTQYF
TRBJ2-1,NA,NA,TRBV6-2/TRBV6-3,TGTGCCAGCAGTTACTCTTTACGGGACAATGAGCAGTTCTTC,CASSYSLRDNEQFF
TRBJ2-2,NA,NA,TRBV5-1,TGCGCCAGCAGCTTGGGGCGCGGCACCGGGGAGCTGTTTTTT,CASSLGRGTGELFF
TRBJ2-3,NA,TRBD2,TRBV20-1,TGCAGTGCTCACGCGACGCCCGGGGGAGGGACTAGCACAGATACGCAGTATTTT,CSAHATPGGGTSTDTQYF
TRBJ2-7,many,TRBD2,TRBV27,TGTGCCAGCAGCTGGGGGGGATTCACCGAGCAGTACTTC,CASSWGGFTEQYF
TRBJ1-1,NA,NA,TRBV19,TGTGCCAGTAGTCTTCAGACAGATCCTGAAGCTTTCTTT,CASSLQTDPEAFF
TRBJ2-3,many,TRBD2,TRBV28,TGTGCCAGCCCTTCCCGGACTAGCGGGAGCACAGATACGCAGTATTTT,CASPSRTSGSTDTQYF
TRBJ2-3,many,NA,TRBV5-1,TGCGCCAGCAGCTTGATTCCCCCCCCTAGCACAGATACGCAGTATTTT,CASSLIPPPSTDTQYF
TRBJ2-5,NA,NA,TRBV5-6,TGTGCCAGCAGCTCCGACAGTTCCCTTCTTGATCAAGAGACCCAGTACTTC,CASSSDSSLLDQETQYF
TRBJ2-2,NA,NA,TRBV19,TGTGCCAGTAGAGGGGCCCCTTGGGGGGCAATGGACACCGGGGAGCTGTTTTTT,CASRGAPWGAMDTGELFF
TRBJ1-3,many,NA,TRBV9,TGTGCCAGCAGCGGAACCGGGACACAGCTCGGAAACACCATATATTTT,CASSGTGTQLGNTIYF